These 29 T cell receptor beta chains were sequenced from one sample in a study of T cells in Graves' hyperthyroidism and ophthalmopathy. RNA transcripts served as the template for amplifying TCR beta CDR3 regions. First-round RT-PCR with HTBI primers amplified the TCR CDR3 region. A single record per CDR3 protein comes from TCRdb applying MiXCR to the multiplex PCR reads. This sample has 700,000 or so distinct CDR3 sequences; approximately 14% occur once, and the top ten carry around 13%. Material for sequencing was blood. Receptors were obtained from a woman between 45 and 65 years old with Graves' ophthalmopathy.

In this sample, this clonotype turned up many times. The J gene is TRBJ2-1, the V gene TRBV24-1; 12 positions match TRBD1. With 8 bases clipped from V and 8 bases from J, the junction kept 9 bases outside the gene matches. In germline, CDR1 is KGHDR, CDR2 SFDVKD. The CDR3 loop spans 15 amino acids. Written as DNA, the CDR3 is TGTGCCACCACCGGGACAGGGGGCACGGCTTATGAGCAGTTCTTC. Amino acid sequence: CATTGTGGTAYEQFF.

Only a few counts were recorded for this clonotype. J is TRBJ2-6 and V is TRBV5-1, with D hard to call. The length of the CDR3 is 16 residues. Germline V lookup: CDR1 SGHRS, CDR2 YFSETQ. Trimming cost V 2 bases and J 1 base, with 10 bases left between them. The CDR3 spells CASSLGSVSGANVLTF. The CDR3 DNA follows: TGCGCCAGCAGCTTAGGATCTGTGTCTGGGGCCAACGTCCTGACTTTC.

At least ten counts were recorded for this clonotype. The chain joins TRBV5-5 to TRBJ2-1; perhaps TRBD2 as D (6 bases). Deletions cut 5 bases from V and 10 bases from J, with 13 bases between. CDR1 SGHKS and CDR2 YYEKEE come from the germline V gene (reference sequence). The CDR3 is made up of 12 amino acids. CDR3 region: CASSSLAREQFF. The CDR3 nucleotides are TGTGCCAGCAGTTCTCTAGCGCGAGAGCAGTTCTTC.

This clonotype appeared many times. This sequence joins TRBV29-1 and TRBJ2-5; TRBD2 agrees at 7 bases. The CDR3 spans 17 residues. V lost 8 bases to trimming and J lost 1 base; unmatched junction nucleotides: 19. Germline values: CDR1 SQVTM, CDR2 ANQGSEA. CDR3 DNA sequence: TGCAGCTGTTGGGGGGGGTCTAAGGGCGTTAGCCAAGAGACCCAGTACTTC. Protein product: CSCWGGSKGVSQETQYF.

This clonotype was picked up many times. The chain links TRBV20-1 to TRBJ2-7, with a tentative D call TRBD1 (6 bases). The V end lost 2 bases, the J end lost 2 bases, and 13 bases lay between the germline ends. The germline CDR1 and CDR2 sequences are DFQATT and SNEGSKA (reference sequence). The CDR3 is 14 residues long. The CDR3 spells CSARRAGATYEQYF. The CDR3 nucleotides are TGCAGTGCTAGAAGGGCAGGGGCCACCTACGAGCAGTACTTC.

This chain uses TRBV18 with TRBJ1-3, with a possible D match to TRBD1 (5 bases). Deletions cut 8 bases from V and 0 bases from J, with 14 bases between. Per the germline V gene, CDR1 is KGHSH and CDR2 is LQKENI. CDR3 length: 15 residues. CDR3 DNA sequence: TGTGCCAGCGTCCCGGGGACCCTCTCTGGAAACACCATATATTTT. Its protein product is CASVPGTLSGNTIYF.

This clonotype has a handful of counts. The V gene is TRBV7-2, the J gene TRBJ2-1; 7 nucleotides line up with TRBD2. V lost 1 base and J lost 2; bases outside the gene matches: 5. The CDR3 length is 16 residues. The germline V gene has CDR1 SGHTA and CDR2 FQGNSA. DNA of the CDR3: TGTGCCAGCAGCTTAGGGCTAGCGGTCGCCTACAATGAGCAGTTCTTC. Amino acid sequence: CASSLGLAVAYNEQFF.

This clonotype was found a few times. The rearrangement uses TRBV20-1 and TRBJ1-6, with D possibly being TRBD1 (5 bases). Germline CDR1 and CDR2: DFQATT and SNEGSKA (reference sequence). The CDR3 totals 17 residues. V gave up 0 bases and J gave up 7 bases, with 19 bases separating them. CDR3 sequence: CSARERRMAGPNSPLHF. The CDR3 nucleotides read TGCAGTGCTAGAGAGCGCAGAATGGCGGGGCCGAATTCACCCCTCCACTTT.

CDR3 bases: TGTGCCAGTAGTATAGACGAACCACTAGCGGCTAGCACAGATACGCAGTATTTT. Its protein product is CASSIDEPLAASTDTQYF. V and J are TRBV19 and TRBJ2-3; 8 bases agree with TRBD2. The V gene's germline CDR1 is LNHDA and CDR2 SQIVND (reference sequence). The CDR3 length is 18 residues. The V and J ends lost 0 bases and 0 bases, in that order; junction bases with no gene match: 8. The variable domain in full, completed from reference TRBV19 and TRBJ2-3, reads DGGITQSPKYLFRKEGQNVTLSCEQNLNHDAMYWYRQDPGQGLRLIYYSQIVNDFQKGDIAEGYSVSREKKESFPLTVTSAQKNPTAFYLCASSIDEPLAASTDTQYFGPGTRLTVL.

The CDR3: CATSDFRGGKGYTF. The CDR3 DNA reads as TGTGCCACCAGTGATTTTCGGGGTGGAAAGGGCTACACCTTC. The rearrangement uses TRBV24-1 and TRBJ1-2; no reliable D call. Germline CDR1 KGHDR, CDR2 SFDVKD. This CDR3 is 14 amino acids long. V was cut by 1 base and J by 8 bases, with 13 bases left in between.

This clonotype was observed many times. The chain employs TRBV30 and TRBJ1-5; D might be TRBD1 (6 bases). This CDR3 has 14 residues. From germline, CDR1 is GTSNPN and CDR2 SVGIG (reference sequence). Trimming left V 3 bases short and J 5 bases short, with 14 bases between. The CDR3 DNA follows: TGTGCCTGGAGACCCAGCGGGGGCGATCAGCCCCAGCATTTT. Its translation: CAWRPSGGDQPQHF.

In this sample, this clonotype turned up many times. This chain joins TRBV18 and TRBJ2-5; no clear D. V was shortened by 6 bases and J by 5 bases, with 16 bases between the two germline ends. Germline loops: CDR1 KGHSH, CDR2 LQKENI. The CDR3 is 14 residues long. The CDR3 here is CASSLLDRAETQYF. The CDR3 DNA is TGTGCCAGCTCCCTACTGGATCGGGCGGAGACCCAGTACTTC. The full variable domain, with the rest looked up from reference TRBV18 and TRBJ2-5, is NAGVMQNPRHLVRRRGQEARLRCSPMKGHSHVYWYRQLPEEGLKFMVYLQKENIIDESGMPKERFSAEFPKEGPSILRIQQVVRGDSAAYFCASSLLDRAETQYFGPGTRLLVL.

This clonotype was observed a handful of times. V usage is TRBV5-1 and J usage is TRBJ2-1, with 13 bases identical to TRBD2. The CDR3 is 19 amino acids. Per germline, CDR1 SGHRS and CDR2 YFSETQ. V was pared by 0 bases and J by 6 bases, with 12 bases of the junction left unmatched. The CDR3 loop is CASSLANTGLAGNSNEQFF. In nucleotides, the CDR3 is TGCGCCAGCAGCTTGGCGAATACGGGACTAGCGGGGAATTCCAATGAGCAGTTCTTC.

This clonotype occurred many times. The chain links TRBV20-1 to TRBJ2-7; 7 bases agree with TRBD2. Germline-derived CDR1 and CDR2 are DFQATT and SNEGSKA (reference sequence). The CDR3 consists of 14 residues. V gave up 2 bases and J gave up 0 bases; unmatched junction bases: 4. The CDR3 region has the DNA TGCAGTGCTAGACCAACTAGCGACTCCTACGAGCAGTACTTC. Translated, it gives CSARPTSDSYEQYF.

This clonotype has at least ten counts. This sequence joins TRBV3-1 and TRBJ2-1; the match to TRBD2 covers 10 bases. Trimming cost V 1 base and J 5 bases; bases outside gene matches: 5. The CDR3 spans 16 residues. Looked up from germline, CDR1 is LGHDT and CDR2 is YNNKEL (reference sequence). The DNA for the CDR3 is TGTGCCAGCAGCCAAGGGACTAGCGGAGGAAACAATGAGCAGTTCTTC. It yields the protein CASSQGTSGGNNEQFF.

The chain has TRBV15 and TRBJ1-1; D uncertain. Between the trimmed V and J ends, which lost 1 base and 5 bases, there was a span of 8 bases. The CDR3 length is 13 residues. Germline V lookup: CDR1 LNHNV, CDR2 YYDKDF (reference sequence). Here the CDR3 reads CATSRAAPTEAFF. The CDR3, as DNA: TGTGCCACCAGCAGAGCCGCGCCGACTGAAGCTTTCTTT.

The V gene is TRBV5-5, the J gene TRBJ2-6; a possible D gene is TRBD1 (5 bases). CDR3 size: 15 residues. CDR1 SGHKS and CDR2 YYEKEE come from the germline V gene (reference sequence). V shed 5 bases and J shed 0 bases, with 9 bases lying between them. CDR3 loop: CASRPDSSGANVLTF. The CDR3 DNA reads TGTGCCAGCAGGCCCGACAGCTCTGGGGCCAACGTCCTGACTTTC.

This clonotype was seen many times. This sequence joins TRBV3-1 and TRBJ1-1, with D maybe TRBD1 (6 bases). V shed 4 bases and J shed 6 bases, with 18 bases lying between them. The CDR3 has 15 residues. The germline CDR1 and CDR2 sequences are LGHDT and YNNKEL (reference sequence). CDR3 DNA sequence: TGTGCCAGCAGCCCACGGACCCAGGGGAGGCCTGAAGCTTTCTTT. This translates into CASSPRTQGRPEAFF.

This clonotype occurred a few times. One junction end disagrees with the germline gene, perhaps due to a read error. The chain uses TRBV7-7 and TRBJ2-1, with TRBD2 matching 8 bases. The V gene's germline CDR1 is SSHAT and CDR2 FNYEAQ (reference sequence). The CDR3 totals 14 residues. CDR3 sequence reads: CASSQSGSGNEQFF. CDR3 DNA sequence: TGTGCTAGCAGCCAGAGCGGGAGTGGAAATGAGCAGTTCTTC. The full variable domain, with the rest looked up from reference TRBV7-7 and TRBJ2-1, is GAGVSQSPRYKVTKRGQDVTLRCDPISSHATLYWYQQALGQGPEFLTYFNYEAQPDKSGLPSDRFSAERPEGSISTLTIQRTEQRDSAMYRCASSQSGSGNEQFFGPGTRLTVL.

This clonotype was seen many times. CDR3 DNA sequence: TGTGCCAGCAGTTTACGGACCGGGACTAGCGGAATAGATACGCAGTATTTT. This codes for CASSLRTGTSGIDTQYF. The V gene is TRBV28, the J gene TRBJ2-3, with 11 bases matching TRBD2. This CDR3 is built from 17 residues. V shed 2 bases, J shed 5 bases, and the junction held 9 bases outside the gene matches. The V gene's germline CDR1 is MDHEN and CDR2 SYDVKM.

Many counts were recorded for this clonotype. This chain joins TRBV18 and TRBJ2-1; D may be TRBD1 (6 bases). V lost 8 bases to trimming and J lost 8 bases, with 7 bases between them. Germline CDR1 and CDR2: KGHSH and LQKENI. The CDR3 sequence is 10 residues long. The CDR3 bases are TGTGCCAGCGGGGGCTATGAGCAGTTCTTC. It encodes CASGGYEQFF.

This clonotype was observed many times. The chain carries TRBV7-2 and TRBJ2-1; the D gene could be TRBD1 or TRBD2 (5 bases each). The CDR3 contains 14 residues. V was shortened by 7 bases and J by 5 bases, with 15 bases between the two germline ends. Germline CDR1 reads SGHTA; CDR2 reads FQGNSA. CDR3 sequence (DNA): TGTGCCAGCATCCCGGGGCCTAACAACAATGAGCAGTTCTTC. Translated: CASIPGPNNNEQFF.

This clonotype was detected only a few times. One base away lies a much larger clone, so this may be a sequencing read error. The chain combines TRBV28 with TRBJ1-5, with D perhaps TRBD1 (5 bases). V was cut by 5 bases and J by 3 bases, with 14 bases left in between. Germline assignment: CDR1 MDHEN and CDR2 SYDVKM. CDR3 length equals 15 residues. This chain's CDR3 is CASSTLRDVNQPQHF. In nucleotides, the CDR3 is TGTGCCAGCAGTACCCTCCGGGACGTCAATCAGCCCCAGCATTTT.

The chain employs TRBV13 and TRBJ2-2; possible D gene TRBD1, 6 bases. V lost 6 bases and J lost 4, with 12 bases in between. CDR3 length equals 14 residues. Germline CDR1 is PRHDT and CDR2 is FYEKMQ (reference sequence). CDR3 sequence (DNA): TGTGCCAGCAGACCCAGGGGCTTCACCGGGGAGCTGTTTTTT. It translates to CASRPRGFTGELFF.

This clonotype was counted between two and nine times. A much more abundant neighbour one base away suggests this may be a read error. The CDR3 protein is CASSLDKLAGATDTQYF. The DNA for the CDR3 is TGTGCCAGCAGCTTAGATAAACTAGCGGGAGCCACAGATACGCAGTATTTT. The chain recombines TRBV7-8 with TRBJ2-3; TRBD2 matches 11 bases. In germline, CDR1 is SGHVS, CDR2 FQNEAQ. The CDR3 consists of 17 residues. J was trimmed by 2 bases and V by 1 base; bases with no gene match: 5. Full variable domain (remainder filled in from reference TRBV7-8 and TRBJ2-3): GAGVSQSPRYKVAKRGQDVALRCDPISGHVSLFWYQQALGQGPEFLTYFQNEAQLDKSGLPSDRFFAERPEGSVSTLKIQRTQQEDSAVYLCASSLDKLAGATDTQYFGPGTRLTVL.

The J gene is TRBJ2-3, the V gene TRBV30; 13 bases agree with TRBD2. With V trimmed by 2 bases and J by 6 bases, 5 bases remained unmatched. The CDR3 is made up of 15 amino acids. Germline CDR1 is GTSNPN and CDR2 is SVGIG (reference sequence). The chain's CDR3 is CAWSPGLAGEDTQYF. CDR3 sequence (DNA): TGTGCCTGGAGTCCCGGACTAGCGGGAGAGGATACGCAGTATTTT.

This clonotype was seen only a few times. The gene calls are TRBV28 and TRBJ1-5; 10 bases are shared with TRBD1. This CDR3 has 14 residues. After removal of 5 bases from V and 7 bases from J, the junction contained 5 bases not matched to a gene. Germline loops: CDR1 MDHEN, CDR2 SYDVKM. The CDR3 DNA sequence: TGTGCCAGCAGTGACAGGGGGCTGCGACAGCCCCAGCATTTT. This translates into CASSDRGLRQPQHF.

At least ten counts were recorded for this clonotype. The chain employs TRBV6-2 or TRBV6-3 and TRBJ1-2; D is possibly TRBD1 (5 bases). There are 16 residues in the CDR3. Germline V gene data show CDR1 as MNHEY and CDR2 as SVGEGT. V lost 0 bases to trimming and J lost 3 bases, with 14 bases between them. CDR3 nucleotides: TGTGCCAGCAGTTACTCTGGACAAAAGGATGACTATGGCTACACCTTC. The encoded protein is CASSYSGQKDDYGYTF.

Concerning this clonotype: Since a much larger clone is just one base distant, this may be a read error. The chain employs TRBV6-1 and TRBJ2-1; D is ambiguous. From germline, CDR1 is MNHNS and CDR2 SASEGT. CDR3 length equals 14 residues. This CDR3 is CASSDAFSYNKQFF. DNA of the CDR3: TGTGCCAGCAGTGACGCATTTTCCTACAATAAGCAGTTCTTC.